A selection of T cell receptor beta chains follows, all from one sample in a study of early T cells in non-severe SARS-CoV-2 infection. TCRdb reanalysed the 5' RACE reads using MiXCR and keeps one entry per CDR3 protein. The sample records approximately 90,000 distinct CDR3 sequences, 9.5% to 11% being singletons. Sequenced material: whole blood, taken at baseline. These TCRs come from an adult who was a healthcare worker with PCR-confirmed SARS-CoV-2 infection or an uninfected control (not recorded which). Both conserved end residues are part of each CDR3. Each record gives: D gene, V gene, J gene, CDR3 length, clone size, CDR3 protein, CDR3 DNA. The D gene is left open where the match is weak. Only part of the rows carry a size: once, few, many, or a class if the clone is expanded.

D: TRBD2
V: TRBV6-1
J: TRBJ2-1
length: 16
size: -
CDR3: CASSETPGLAYNEQFF
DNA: TGTGCCAGCAGTGAAACCCCGGGACTAGCGTACAATGAGCAGTTCTTC

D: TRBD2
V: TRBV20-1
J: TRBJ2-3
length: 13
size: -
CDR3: CSALMTSADTQYF
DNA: TGCAGTGCTTTAATGACTAGCGCAGATACGCAGTATTTT

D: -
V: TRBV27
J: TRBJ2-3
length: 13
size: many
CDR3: CASSLGPGDTQYF
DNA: TGTGCCAGCAGTTTGGGTCCGGGAGATACGCAGTATTTT

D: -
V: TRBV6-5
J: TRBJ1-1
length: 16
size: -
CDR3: CASSYGGGALNTEAFF
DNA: TGTGCCAGCAGTTACGGAGGGGGGGCATTGAACACTGAAGCTTTCTTT

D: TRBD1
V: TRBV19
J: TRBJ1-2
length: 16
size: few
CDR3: CASSAVTGSYNYGYTF
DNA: TGTGCCAGTAGTGCAGTGACAGGGAGCTATAACTATGGCTACACCTTC

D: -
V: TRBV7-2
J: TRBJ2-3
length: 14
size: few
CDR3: CASRFGESTDTQYF
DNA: TGTGCCAGCAGGTTCGGGGAGAGCACAGATACGCAGTATTTT

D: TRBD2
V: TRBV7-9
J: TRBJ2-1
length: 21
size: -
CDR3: CASSFRRGDSAGTSGSNEQFF
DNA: TGTGCCAGCAGCTTCCGGCGGGGAGACAGCGCCGGGACTAGCGGGAGCAATGAGCAGTTCTTC

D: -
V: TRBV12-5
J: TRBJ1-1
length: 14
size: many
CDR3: CASGLVPSRPEAFF
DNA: TGTGCTAGTGGTTTGGTACCGAGTCGGCCTGAAGCTTTCTTT

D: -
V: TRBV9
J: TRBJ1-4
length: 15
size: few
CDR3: CASSVDVATNEKLFF
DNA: TGTGCCAGCAGCGTAGATGTCGCAACTAATGAAAAACTGTTTTTT

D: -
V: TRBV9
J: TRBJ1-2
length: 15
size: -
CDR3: CASSVAPGSNYGYTF
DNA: TGTGCCAGCAGCGTAGCTCCGGGATCCAACTATGGCTACACCTTC

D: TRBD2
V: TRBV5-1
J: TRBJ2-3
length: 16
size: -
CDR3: CASSIGLARAQDTQYF
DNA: TGCGCCAGCAGCATCGGACTAGCCAGGGCCCAAGATACGCAGTATTTT

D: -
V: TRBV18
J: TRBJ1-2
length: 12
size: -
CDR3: CASSPDRYGYTF
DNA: TGTGCCAGCTCACCGGACAGATATGGCTACACCTTC

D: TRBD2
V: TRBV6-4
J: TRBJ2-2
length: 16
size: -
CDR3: CASSRDVAGNTGELFF
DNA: TGTGCCAGCAGTCGGGACGTAGCGGGGAACACCGGGGAGCTGTTTTTT

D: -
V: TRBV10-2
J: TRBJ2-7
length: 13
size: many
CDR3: CASSESGAAEQYF
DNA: TGCGCCAGCAGTGAGTCGGGCGCTGCGGAGCAGTACTTC

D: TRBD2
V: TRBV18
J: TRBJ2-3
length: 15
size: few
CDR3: CASSPGLVEADTQYF
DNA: TGTGCCAGCTCGCCGGGACTAGTTGAGGCAGATACGCAGTATTTT

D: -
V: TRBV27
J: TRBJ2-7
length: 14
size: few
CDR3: CASRPRGQSYEQYF
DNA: TGTGCCAGCAGACCTCGTGGACAGAGCTACGAGCAGTACTTC

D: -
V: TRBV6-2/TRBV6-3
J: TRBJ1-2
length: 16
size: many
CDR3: CASSYSWMDRGNGYTF
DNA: TGTGCCAGCAGTTACTCTTGGATGGATCGGGGGAACGGCTACACCTTC

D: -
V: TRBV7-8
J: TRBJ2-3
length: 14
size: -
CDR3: CASSLGGRADTQYF
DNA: TGTGCCAGCAGCTTAGGGGGCCGCGCAGATACGCAGTATTTT

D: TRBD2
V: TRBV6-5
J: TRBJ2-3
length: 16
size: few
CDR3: CASSSLLAGGQDTQYF
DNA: TGTGCCAGCAGTTCTTTACTAGCGGGGGGCCAAGATACGCAGTATTTT

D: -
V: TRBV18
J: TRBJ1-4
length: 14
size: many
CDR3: CASSTGTSNEKLFF
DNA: TGTGCCAGCTCTACCGGGACGTCGAATGAAAAACTGTTTTTT

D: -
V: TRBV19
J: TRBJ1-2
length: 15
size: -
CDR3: CASSPILTANYGYTF
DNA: TGTGCCAGTAGTCCGATCCTGACAGCTAACTATGGCTACACCTTC

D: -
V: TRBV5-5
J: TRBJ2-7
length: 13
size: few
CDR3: CASRNQEGYEQYF
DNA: TGTGCCAGCAGGAATCAGGAGGGGTACGAGCAGTACTTC

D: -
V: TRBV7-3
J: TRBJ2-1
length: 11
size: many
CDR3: CASSTYNEQFF
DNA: TGTGCCAGCAGCACCTACAATGAGCAGTTCTTC

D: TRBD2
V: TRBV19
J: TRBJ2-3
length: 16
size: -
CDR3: CASSPTSAPMADTQYF
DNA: TGTGCCAGTAGCCCGACTAGCGCTCCTATGGCGGATACGCAGTATTTT

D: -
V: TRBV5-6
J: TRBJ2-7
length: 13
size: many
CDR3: CASSPQGPYEQYF
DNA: TGTGCCAGCAGCCCTCAGGGCCCCTACGAGCAGTACTTC

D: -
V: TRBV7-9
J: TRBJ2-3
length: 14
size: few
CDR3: CASSLDPAADTQYF
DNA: TGTGCCAGCAGCTTAGACCCCGCGGCGGATACGCAGTATTTT

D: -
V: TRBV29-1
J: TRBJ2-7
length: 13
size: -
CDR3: CGVRAGQKYEQYF
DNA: TGCGGCGTTCGGGCCGGACAGAAGTACGAGCAGTACTTC

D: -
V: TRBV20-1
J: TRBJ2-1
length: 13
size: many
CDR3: CSARKGITNEQFF
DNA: TGCAGTGCTAGAAAGGGGATAACCAATGAGCAGTTCTTC

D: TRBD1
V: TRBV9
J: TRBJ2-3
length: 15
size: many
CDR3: CASSATGADTDTQYF
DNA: TGTGCCAGCAGCGCCACAGGGGCGGACACAGATACGCAGTATTTT

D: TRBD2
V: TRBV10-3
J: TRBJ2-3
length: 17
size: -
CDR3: CAISAHPTSGGTDTQYF
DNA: TGTGCCATCAGTGCCCACCCGACTAGCGGGGGCACAGATACGCAGTATTTT

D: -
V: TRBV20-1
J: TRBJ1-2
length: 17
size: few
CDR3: CSARDSSAGRGANGYTF
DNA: TGCAGTGCTAGAGATTCATCAGCAGGGAGGGGGGCCAATGGCTACACCTTC

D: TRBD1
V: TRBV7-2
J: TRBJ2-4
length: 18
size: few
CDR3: CASSLKGGQGWAKNIQYF
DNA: TGTGCCAGCAGCTTAAAGGGTGGACAGGGTTGGGCCAAAAACATTCAGTACTTC

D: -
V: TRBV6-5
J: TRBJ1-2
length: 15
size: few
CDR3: CASSPSPTGNYGYTF
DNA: TGTGCCAGCAGTCCCAGCCCGACAGGAAACTATGGCTACACCTTC

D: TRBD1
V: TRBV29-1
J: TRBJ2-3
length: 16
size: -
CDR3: CSVEGEGAGHQNTQYF
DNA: TGCAGCGTTGAAGGAGAGGGGGCCGGCCATCAGAATACGCAGTATTTT

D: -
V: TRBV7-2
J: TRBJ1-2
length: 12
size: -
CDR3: CASSLVNYGYTF
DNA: TGTGCCAGCAGCTTAGTCAACTATGGCTACACCTTC

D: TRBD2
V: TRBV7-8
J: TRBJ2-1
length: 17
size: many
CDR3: CASSLGWRESPYNEQFF
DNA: TGTGCCAGCAGCTTAGGATGGCGGGAGAGCCCCTACAATGAGCAGTTCTTC

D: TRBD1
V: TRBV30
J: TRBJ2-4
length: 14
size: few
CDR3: CAWQDPGQGTIQYF
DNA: TGTGCCTGGCAAGATCCGGGACAGGGGACCATTCAGTACTTC

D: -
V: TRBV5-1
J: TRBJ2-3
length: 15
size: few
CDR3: CASSSDRQRTDTQYF
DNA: TGCGCCAGCAGCTCGGACCGACAGCGCACAGATACGCAGTATTTT

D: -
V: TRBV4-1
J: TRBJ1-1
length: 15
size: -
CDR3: CASSQARGGVTEAFF
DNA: TGCGCCAGCAGCCAAGCCAGGGGTGGGGTCACTGAAGCTTTCTTT

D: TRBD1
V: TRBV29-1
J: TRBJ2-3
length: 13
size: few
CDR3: CSSTGASTDTQYF
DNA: TGCAGCTCGACAGGGGCTAGCACAGATACGCAGTATTTT

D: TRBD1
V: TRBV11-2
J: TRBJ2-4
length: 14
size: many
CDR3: CASSLRQGLNIQYF
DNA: TGTGCCAGCAGCTTGCGACAGGGGCTAAACATTCAGTACTTC

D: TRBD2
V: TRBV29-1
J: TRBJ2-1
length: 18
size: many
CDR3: CSVVSGTSGSVAYNEQFF
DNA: TGCAGCGTGGTCAGTGGGACTAGCGGGAGCGTCGCCTACAATGAGCAGTTCTTC

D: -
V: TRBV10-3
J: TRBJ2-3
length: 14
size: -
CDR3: CAISVVASTDTQYF
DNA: TGTGCCATCAGTGTCGTAGCTAGCACAGATACGCAGTATTTT

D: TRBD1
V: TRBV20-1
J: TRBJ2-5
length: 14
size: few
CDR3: CSARTLDRGETQYF
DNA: TGCAGTGCTAGAACCTTGGACAGGGGAGAGACCCAGTACTTC

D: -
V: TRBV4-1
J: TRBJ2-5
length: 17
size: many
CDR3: CASSQGSGPVAQETQYF
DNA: TGCGCCAGCAGCCAAGGGTCCGGTCCCGTCGCCCAAGAGACCCAGTACTTC

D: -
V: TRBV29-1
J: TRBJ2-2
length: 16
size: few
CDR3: CSVEEGHRGIAGELFF
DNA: TGCAGCGTTGAAGAAGGCCACCGAGGGATCGCCGGGGAGCTGTTTTTT

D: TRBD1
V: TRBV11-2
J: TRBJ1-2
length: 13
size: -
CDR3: CASSPDRGPGYTF
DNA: TGTGCCAGCAGTCCGGACAGGGGGCCCGGCTACACCTTC

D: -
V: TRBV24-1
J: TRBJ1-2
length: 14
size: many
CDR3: CATSDPGRTYGYTF
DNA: TGTGCCACCAGTGATCCGGGCAGGACCTATGGCTACACCTTC

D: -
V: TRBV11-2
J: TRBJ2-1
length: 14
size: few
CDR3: CASSRLTSYNEQFF
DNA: TGTGCCAGCAGCCGCTTGACCAGTTACAATGAGCAGTTCTTC

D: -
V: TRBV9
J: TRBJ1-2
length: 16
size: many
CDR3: CASSVADGISVYGYTF
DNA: TGTGCCAGCAGCGTAGCTGACGGGATCTCCGTCTATGGCTACACCTTC

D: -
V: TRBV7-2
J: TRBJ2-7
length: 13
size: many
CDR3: CASSPMSSYEQYF
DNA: TGTGCCAGCAGCCCCATGAGCTCCTACGAGCAGTACTTC

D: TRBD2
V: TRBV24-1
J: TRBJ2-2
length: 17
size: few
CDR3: CATSDPASGIRSGELFF
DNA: TGTGCCACCAGTGATCCGGCTAGCGGGATTAGGTCCGGGGAGCTGTTTTTT

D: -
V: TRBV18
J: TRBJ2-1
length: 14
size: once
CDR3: CASSPRESHNEQFF
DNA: TGTGCCAGCTCACCACGGGAGTCCCACAATGAGCAGTTCTTC